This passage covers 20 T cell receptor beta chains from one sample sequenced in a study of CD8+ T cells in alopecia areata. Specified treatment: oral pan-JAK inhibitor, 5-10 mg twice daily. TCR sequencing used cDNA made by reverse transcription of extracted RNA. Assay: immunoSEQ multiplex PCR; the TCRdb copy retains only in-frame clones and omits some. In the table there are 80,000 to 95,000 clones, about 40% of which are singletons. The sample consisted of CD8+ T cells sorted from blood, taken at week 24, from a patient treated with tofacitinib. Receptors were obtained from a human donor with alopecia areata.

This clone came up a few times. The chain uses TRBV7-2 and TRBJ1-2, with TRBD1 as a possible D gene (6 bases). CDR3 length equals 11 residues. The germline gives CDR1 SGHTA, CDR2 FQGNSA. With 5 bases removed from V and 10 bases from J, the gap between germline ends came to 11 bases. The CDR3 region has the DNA TGTGCCAGCAGCATAGGACAGACCTACACCTTC. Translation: CASSIGQTYTF.

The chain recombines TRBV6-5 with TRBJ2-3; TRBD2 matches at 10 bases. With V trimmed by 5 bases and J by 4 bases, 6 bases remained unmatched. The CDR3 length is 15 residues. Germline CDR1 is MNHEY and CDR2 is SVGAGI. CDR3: CASSQLAGVADTQYF. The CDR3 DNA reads TGTGCCAGCAGTCAGCTAGCGGGAGTGGCAGATACGCAGTATTTT.

The CDR3 here is CASSLTTGGGNTGELFF. As DNA, the CDR3 is TGTGCCAGCAGCCTAACTACAGGGGGCGGAAACACCGGGGAGCTGTTTTTT. The genes are TRBV2 and TRBJ2-2, with 9 positions matching TRBD1. This CDR3 has 17 residues. Trimming took 6 bases from V and 2 from J; bases not matched to a gene: 10. Germline V gene lookup returns CDR1 SNHLY and CDR2 FYNNEI.

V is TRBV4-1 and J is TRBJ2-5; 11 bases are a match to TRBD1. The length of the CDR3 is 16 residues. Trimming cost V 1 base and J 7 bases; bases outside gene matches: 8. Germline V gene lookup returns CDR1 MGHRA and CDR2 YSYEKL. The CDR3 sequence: CASSQARTGGGWTQYF. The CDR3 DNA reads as TGCGCCAGCAGCCAAGCCCGGACAGGGGGCGGGTGGACCCAGTACTTC.

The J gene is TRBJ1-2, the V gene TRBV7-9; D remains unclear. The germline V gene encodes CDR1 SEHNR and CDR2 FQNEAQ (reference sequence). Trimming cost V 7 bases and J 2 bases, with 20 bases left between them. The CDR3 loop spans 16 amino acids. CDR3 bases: TGTGCCAGCATCCAAGAATCGGGTCTAGTGAACTATGGCTACACCTTC. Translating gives CASIQESGLVNYGYTF. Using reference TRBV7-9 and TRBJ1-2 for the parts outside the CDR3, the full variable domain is DTGVSQNPRHKITKRGQNVTFRCDPISEHNRLYWYRQTLGQGPEFLTYFQNEAQLEKSRLLSDRFSAERPKGSFSTLEIQRTEQGDSAMYLCASIQESGLVNYGYTFGSGTRLTVV.

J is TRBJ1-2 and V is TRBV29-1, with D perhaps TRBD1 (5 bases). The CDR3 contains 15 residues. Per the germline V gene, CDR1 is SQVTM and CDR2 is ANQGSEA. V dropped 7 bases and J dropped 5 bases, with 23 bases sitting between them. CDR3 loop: CSADRDSGTGYGYTF. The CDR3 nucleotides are TGCAGCGCCGACCGGGACTCGGGGACGGGGTATGGCTACACCTTC.

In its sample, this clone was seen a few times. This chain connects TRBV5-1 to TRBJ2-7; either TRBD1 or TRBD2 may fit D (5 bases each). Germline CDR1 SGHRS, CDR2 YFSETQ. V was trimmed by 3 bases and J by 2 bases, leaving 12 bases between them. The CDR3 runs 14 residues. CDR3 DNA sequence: TGCGCCAGCAGCTCCGGGACGGCTGCCTACGAGCAGTACTTC. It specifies CASSSGTAAYEQYF.

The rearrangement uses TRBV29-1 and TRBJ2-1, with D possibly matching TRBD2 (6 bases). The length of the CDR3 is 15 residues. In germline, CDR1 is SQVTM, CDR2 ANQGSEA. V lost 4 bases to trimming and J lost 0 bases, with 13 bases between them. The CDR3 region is CSVGSAGRSYNEQFF. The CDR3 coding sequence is TGCAGCGTTGGGTCAGCGGGTCGCTCCTACAATGAGCAGTTCTTC.

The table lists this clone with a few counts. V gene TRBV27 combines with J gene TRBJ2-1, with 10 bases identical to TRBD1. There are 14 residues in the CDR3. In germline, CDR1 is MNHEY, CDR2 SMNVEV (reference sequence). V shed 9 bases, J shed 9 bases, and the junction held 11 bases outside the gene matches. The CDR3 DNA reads TGTGCCAGTTGGGTGGGACAGGGGTATCCTGAGCAGTTCTTC. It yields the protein CASWVGQGYPEQFF.

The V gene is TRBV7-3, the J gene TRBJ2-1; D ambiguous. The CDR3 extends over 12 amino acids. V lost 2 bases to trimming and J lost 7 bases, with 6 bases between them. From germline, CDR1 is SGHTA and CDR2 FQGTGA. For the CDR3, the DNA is TGTGCCAGCAGCTTAGGGGATAATGAGCAGTTCTTC. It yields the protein CASSLGDNEQFF.

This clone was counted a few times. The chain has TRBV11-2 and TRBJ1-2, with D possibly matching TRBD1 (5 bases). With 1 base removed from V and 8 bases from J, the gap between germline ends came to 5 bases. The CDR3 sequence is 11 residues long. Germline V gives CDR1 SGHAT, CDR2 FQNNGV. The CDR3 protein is CASSLGDGYTF. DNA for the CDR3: TGTGCCAGCAGCTTAGGGGACGGCTACACCTTC.

CDR3 DNA: TGTGCCAGCAAGGTTGGAGCGGCCTCTGGAGATACGCAGTATTTT. Translation: CASKVGAASGDTQYF. The J gene is TRBJ2-3, the V gene TRBV2; tentative D call: TRBD2 (5 bases). V was clipped by 7 bases and J by 5 bases, with 19 bases between them. The CDR3 runs 15 residues. Germline V gives CDR1 SNHLY, CDR2 FYNNEI. Using reference TRBV2 and TRBJ2-3 for the parts outside the CDR3, the full variable domain is EPEVTQTPSHQVTQMGQEVILRCVPISNHLYFYWYRQILGQKVEFLVSFYNNEISEKSEIFDDQFSVERPDGSNFTLKIRSTKLEDSAMYFCASKVGAASGDTQYFGPGTRLTVL.

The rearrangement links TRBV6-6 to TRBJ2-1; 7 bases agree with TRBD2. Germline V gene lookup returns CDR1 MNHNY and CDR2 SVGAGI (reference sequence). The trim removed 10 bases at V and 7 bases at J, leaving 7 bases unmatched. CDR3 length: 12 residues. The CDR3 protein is CAIGRGSNEQFF. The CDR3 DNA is TGTGCCATCGGTCGCGGGAGTAATGAGCAGTTCTTC.

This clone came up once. CDR3 residues: CASSDPSTDNEQFF. CDR3 in DNA: TGTGCCAGCAGCGACCCATCGACTGACAATGAGCAGTTCTTC. The J gene is TRBJ2-1, the V gene TRBV9; D ambiguous. V was trimmed by 3 bases and J by 5 bases, leaving 12 bases between them. This CDR3 contains 14 residues. Germline V gives CDR1 SGDLS, CDR2 YYNGEE. Based on the CDR3 plus reference TRBV9 and TRBJ2-1, the full variable domain is DSGVTQTPKHLITATGQRVTLRCSPRSGDLSVYWYQQSLDQGLQFLIQYYNGEERAKGNILERFSAQQFPDLHSELNLSSLELGDSALYFCASSDPSTDNEQFFGPGTRLTVL.

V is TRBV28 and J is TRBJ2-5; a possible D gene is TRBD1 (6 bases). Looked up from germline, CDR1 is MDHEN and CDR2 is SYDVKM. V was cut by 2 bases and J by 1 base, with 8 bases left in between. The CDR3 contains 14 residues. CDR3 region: CASSLLRGQETQYF. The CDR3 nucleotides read TGTGCCAGCAGTTTACTCAGGGGCCAAGAGACCCAGTACTTC.

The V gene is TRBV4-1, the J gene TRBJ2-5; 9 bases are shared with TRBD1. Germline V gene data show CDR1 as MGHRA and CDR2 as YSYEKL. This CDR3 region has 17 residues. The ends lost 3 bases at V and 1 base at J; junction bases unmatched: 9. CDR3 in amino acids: CASSQRDRELFQETQYF. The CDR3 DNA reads TGCGCCAGCAGCCAGCGGGACAGGGAACTATTCCAAGAGACCCAGTACTTC.

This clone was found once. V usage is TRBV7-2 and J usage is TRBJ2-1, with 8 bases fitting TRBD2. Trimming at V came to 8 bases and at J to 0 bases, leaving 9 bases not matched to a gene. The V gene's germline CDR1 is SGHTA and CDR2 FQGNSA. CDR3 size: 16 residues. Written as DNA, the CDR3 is TGTGCCAGCCGGCTAGCGGGTCGTAGCTCCTACAATGAGCAGTTCTTC. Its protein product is CASRLAGRSSYNEQFF.

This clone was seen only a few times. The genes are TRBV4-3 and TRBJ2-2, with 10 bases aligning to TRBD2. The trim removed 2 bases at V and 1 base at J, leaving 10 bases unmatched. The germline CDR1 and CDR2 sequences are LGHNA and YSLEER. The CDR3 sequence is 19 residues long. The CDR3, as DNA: TGCGCCAGCAGCCAAACCCCCTTTCTAGCGGGGGTGAACACCGGGGAGCTGTTTTTT. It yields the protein CASSQTPFLAGVNTGELFF.

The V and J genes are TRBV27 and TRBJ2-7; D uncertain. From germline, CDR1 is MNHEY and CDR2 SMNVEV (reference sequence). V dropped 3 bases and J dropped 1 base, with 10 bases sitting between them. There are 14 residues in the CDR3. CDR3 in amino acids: CASSLIPASYEQYF. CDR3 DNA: TGTGCCAGCAGTTTGATACCAGCTTCCTACGAGCAGTACTTC.

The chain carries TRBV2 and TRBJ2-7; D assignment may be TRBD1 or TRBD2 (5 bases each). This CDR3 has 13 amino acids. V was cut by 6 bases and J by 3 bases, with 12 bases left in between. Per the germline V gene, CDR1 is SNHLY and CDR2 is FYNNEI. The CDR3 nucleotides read TGTGCCAGCAGAGAATGGGGGTACTACGAGCAGTACTTC. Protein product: CASREWGYYEQYF.